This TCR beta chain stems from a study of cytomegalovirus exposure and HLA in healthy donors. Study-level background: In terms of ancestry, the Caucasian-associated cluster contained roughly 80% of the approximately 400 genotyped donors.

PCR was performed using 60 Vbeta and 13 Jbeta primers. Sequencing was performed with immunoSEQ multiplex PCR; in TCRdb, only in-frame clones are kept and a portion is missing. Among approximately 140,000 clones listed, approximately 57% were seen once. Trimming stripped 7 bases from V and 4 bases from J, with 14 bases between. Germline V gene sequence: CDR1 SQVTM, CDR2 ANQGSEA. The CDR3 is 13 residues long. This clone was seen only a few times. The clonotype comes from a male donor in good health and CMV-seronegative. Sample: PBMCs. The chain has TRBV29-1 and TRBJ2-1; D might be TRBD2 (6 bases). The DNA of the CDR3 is TGCAGCGGGGGCGGGGATGAGTACAATGAGCAGTTCTTC. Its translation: CSGGGDEYNEQFF.